The rows below give T cell receptor beta chains drawn from one sample of a study of early T cells in non-severe SARS-CoV-2 infection. Via MiXCR, TCRdb re-called the 5' RACE reads, giving one row per CDR3 protein. This table has some 50,000 distinct CDR3 sequences, roughly 9% appearing once. Sequenced here: whole blood, sampled at baseline. These receptors originate from an adult who was a healthcare worker with PCR-confirmed SARS-CoV-2 infection or an uninfected control (not recorded which). The CDR3 runs from the conserved cysteine through the conserved F or W. Each record gives: J gene, D gene, clone size, V gene, CDR3 protein, CDR3 DNA. The D gene is left open where the match is weak. Expanded clones are given a class, and other clones once, few, many or no size at all.

j_call: TRBJ2-7
d_call: -
clone_size: many
v_call: TRBV7-8
cdr3_aa: CASSRGRGVHEQYF
cdr3_nt: TGTGCCAGCAGCCGGGGGAGGGGGGTCCACGAGCAGTACTTC

j_call: TRBJ1-1
d_call: -
clone_size: -
v_call: TRBV7-2
cdr3_aa: CASSGRTGNTEAFF
cdr3_nt: TGTGCCAGCAGTGGGAGGACGGGGAACACTGAAGCTTTCTTT

j_call: TRBJ2-3
d_call: TRBD2
clone_size: few
v_call: TRBV6-5
cdr3_aa: CASSYGQRGVTDTQYF
cdr3_nt: TGTGCCAGCAGTTACGGTCAGCGGGGGGTGACAGATACGCAGTATTTT

j_call: TRBJ1-2
d_call: -
clone_size: -
v_call: TRBV30
cdr3_aa: CAWRAGYIYYGYTF
cdr3_nt: TGTGCCTGGAGGGCAGGGTACATCTACTATGGCTACACCTTC

j_call: TRBJ2-3
d_call: TRBD2
clone_size: few
v_call: TRBV4-1
cdr3_aa: CASSQSQAGVGTQYF
cdr3_nt: TGCGCCAGCAGCCAATCCCAAGCGGGAGTAGGGACGCAGTATTTT

j_call: TRBJ1-5
d_call: -
clone_size: -
v_call: TRBV12-5
cdr3_aa: CASAPGGTVVQPQHF
cdr3_nt: TGTGCTAGTGCCCCGGGAGGTACAGTAGTCCAGCCCCAGCATTTT

j_call: TRBJ2-1
d_call: TRBD1
clone_size: many
v_call: TRBV7-8
cdr3_aa: CASSFRDRAYNEQFF
cdr3_nt: TGTGCCAGCAGCTTTCGGGACAGGGCCTACAATGAGCAGTTCTTC

j_call: TRBJ2-1
d_call: TRBD2
clone_size: few
v_call: TRBV30
cdr3_aa: CAWSFGPGLAGVRNEQFF
cdr3_nt: TGTGCCTGGAGCTTTGGGCCGGGACTAGCGGGAGTGAGAAATGAGCAGTTCTTC

j_call: TRBJ2-3
d_call: TRBD2
clone_size: few
v_call: TRBV7-8
cdr3_aa: CASSIPLGTSGSTDTQYF
cdr3_nt: TGTGCCAGCAGCATTCCGTTAGGGACTAGCGGTAGCACAGATACGCAGTATTTT

j_call: TRBJ2-7
d_call: TRBD1
clone_size: -
v_call: TRBV10-3
cdr3_aa: CAISYRDRAYEQYF
cdr3_nt: TGTGCCATCAGTTACCGGGACAGAGCCTACGAGCAGTACTTC

j_call: TRBJ2-5
d_call: TRBD2
clone_size: few
v_call: TRBV7-3
cdr3_aa: CASSPTGASGQETQYF
cdr3_nt: TGTGCCAGCAGCCCAACCGGGGCTAGCGGCCAAGAGACCCAGTACTTC

j_call: TRBJ1-1
d_call: -
clone_size: few
v_call: TRBV20-1
cdr3_aa: CSARSTTSGENTEAFF
cdr3_nt: TGCAGTGCTAGATCCACAACATCAGGGGAGAACACTGAAGCTTTCTTT

j_call: TRBJ1-5
d_call: TRBD1
clone_size: -
v_call: TRBV7-9
cdr3_aa: CASSAGQGANQPQHF
cdr3_nt: TGTGCCAGCAGCGCCGGACAGGGGGCTAATCAGCCCCAGCATTTT

j_call: TRBJ1-4
d_call: -
clone_size: few
v_call: TRBV11-2
cdr3_aa: CASSLGRSGKLFF
cdr3_nt: TGTGCCAGCAGCCTTGGGCGATCCGGAAAACTGTTTTTT

j_call: TRBJ2-3
d_call: TRBD2
clone_size: -
v_call: TRBV29-1
cdr3_aa: CSVEGLAGRPPGDTQYF
cdr3_nt: TGCAGCGTTGAAGGACTAGCGGGAAGGCCCCCAGGAGATACGCAGTATTTT

j_call: TRBJ2-3
d_call: -
clone_size: few
v_call: TRBV7-9
cdr3_aa: CASRSKRTAYTDTQYF
cdr3_nt: TGTGCCAGCAGATCCAAGCGGACGGCCTACACAGATACGCAGTATTTT

j_call: TRBJ2-3
d_call: -
clone_size: many
v_call: TRBV7-2
cdr3_aa: CASSQPSGTTQYF
cdr3_nt: TGTGCCAGCAGCCAGCCCTCCGGGACTACGCAGTATTTT